Detailed here is one TCR beta chain. The data originate from a study of CXCR3-negative and CXCR3-positive naive CD8 T cells. The TRB libraries of cDNA were built by UMI-labeled 5' RACE. TCRdb re-called the 5' RACE reads, yielding one record per CDR3 amino acid sequence without DNA. Recorded for this sample: some 130,000 distinct CDR3 sequences. This CDR3 has 14 amino acids. From germline, CDR1 is SEHNR and CDR2 FQNEAQ (reference sequence). What was sequenced was naive CXCR3- CD8+ T cells from blood. Sample subset: CD45RO-CCR7+CD27+CD95- naive CD8+ T cells lacking CXCR3 (TNR3-). This TCR came from a human donor in good health. Some clones in this sample may be carry-over from other donors' samples. This chain joins TRBV7-9 and TRBJ1-2; TCRdb returns TRBD1, unconfirmable since there is no DNA. CDR3: CASTSPGQYYGYTF.